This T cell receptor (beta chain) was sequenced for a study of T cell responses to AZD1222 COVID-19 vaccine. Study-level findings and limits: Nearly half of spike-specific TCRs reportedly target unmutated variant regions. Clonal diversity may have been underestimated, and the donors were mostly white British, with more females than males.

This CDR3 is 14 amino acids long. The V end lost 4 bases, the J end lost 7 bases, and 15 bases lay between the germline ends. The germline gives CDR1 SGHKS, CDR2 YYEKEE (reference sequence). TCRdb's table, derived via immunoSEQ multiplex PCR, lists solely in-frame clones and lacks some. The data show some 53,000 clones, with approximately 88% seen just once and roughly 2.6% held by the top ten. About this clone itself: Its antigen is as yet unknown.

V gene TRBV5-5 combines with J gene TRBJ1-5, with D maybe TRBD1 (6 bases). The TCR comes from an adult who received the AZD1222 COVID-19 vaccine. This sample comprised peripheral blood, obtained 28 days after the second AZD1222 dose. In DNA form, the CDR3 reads TGTGCCAGCAGCCGGGGGCAGGTTGGACAGCCCCAGCATTTT. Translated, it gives CASSRGQVGQPQHF.